The source of this T cell receptor beta chain is a study of CD8+ T cells in alopecia areata. Following extraction, RNA underwent reverse transcription to cDNA, which served as the sequencing template. Sequenced by immunoSEQ multiplex PCR; TCRdb stores in-frame clones only, minus some. Among about 180,000 clones listed, 50% to 70% were seen once. Comments on this clone: Its antigen is unidentified.

With 1 base removed from V and 7 bases from J, the gap between germline ends came to 14 bases. The CDR3 is 15 residues long. Germline CDR1 reads LGHNA; CDR2 reads YSLEER. Study outcomes and limitations: Mouse data revealed clearer TCR sharing than patient data did, a gap possibly tied to HLA.

The V and J genes are TRBV4-3 and TRBJ2-1; D call uncertain. The origin of this receptor is a human donor with alopecia areata. Specimen: CD4+ T cells sorted from blood, collected at week 0. The CDR3 loop reads CASSQGPWPENEQFF. The CDR3, as DNA: TGCGCCAGCAGCCAAGGCCCCTGGCCGGAAAATGAGCAGTTCTTC.